The 25 T cell receptor beta chains below all came from one sample that was sequenced in a study of blood T cell repertoires in COVID-19. TCRdb's table, derived via immunoSEQ multiplex PCR, lists solely in-frame clones and lacks some. The sample has some 100,000 clones, around 85% seen once. The sample taken for sequencing was peripheral blood. These receptor sequences come from a man older than 75 with active or convalescent COVID-19.

This clone occurred once. The J gene is TRBJ2-7, the V gene TRBV5-6, with 9 bases lining up with TRBD1. The CDR3 runs to 15 residues. V shed 2 bases, J shed 3 bases, and the junction held 6 bases outside the gene matches. Germline assignment: CDR1 SGHDT and CDR2 YYEEEE. CDR3 DNA sequence: TGTGCCAGCAGCTTTCCCGGGACAGGGTTCTACGAGCAGTACTTC. Its translation is CASSFPGTGFYEQYF.

The J gene is TRBJ1-4, the V gene TRBV5-1; a weak D match, TRBD1 (6 bases). Germline V CDR1 and CDR2: SGHRS, YFSETQ. Trimming pared 4 bases from V and 8 bases from J, leaving 18 bases between. The length of the CDR3 is 15 residues. Here the CDR3 DNA reads TGCGCCAGCAGCACAACAGGGACCCCGGGCGAAAAACTGTTTTTT. This translates into CASSTTGTPGEKLFF.

This chain links TRBV6-5 with TRBJ2-1, with D possibly matching TRBD1 (6 bases). Germline V lookup: CDR1 MNHEY, CDR2 SVGAGI. V lost 6 bases to trimming and J lost 7 bases, with 10 bases between them. This CDR3 comprises 12 residues. The CDR3 sequence: CASSPTGNEQFF. The CDR3, as DNA: TGTGCCAGCAGCCCCACAGGGAATGAGCAGTTCTTC.

The chain has TRBV7-3 and TRBJ1-1, with D possibly TRBD1 on 6 matching bases. Per the germline V gene, CDR1 is SGHTA and CDR2 is FQGTGA. The CDR3 runs 14 residues. V was clipped by 5 bases and J by 3 bases, with 13 bases between them. The CDR3 nucleotides read TGTGCCAGCAGCACCCAAGGGGGGGACACTGAAGCTTTCTTT. This sequence encodes CASSTQGGDTEAFF.

The V gene is TRBV4-1, the J gene TRBJ1-6, with D possibly being TRBD1 (5 bases). V was pared by 4 bases and J by 0 bases, with 10 bases between. Germline values: CDR1 MGHRA, CDR2 YSYEKL. The length of the CDR3 is 16 residues. The CDR3 loop is CASSPRQSSYNSPLHF. The CDR3 nucleotides are TGCGCCAGCAGCCCCCGACAGAGCTCCTATAATTCACCCCTCCACTTT.

V gene TRBV6-5 combines with J gene TRBJ2-7; D not certain. This CDR3 has 13 residues. V was trimmed by 2 bases and J by 6 bases, leaving 11 bases between them. Germline V gene lookup returns CDR1 MNHEY and CDR2 SVGAGI. This chain's CDR3 is CASSYRGFSEQYF. As DNA, the CDR3 is TGTGCCAGCAGTTACCGAGGCTTCAGCGAGCAGTACTTC.

The rearrangement uses TRBV6-6 and TRBJ1-6; the D gene is possibly TRBD1 (6 bases). Trimming pared 5 bases from V and 6 bases from J, leaving 20 bases between. The CDR3 spans 17 residues. Germline V gives CDR1 MNHNY, CDR2 SVGAGI (reference sequence). The CDR3 sequence: CASSPNTRGALNSPLHF. The CDR3 DNA follows: TGTGCCAGCAGTCCTAACACCAGGGGCGCCCTTAATTCACCCCTCCACTTT.

This clone was seen a handful of times. V and J are TRBV18 and TRBJ1-2; TRBD1 matches at 9 bases. The length of the CDR3 is 14 residues. Unmatched junction bases numbered 6, after V lost 3 bases and J lost 7 bases. CDR1 is KGHSH and CDR2 is LQKENI in the germline V gene. The CDR3 is CASSPTRDRAGYTF. The CDR3 region has the DNA TGTGCCAGCTCACCGACCCGGGACAGGGCTGGCTACACCTTC.

This clone was seen more than once but under ten times. V gene TRBV7-9 combines with J gene TRBJ1-1; tentatively, D is TRBD1 (5 bases). V was clipped by 0 bases and J by 5 bases, with 10 bases between them. Per the germline V gene, CDR1 is SEHNR and CDR2 is FQNEAQ (reference sequence). The CDR3 consists of 14 residues. CDR3 region: CASSLAAGGTEAFF. Written as DNA, the CDR3 is TGTGCCAGCAGCTTAGCGGCGGGGGGGACTGAAGCTTTCTTT.

This chain connects TRBV9 to TRBJ1-2; D remains ambiguous. The CDR3 has 16 amino acids. Trimming removed 0 bases at V and 0 bases at J, with 12 bases between. Germline V lookup: CDR1 SGDLS, CDR2 YYNGEE. In DNA form, the CDR3 reads TGTGCCAGCAGCGTAGCTCTAGAAGAAGCTAACTATGGCTACACCTTC. As protein: CASSVALEEANYGYTF.

This rearrangement joins TRBV16 to TRBJ1-1; 9 bases agree with TRBD1. CDR3 size: 15 residues. Trimming took 4 bases from V and 5 from J; bases not matched to a gene: 8. In germline, CDR1 is KGHSY, CDR2 FQNENV. CDR3 amino acids: CASSRLQGAWTEAFF. The CDR3 nucleotides are TGTGCCAGCAGCCGCCTACAGGGGGCCTGGACTGAAGCTTTCTTT.

The rearrangement uses TRBV27 and TRBJ1-1, with 7 bases aligning to TRBD1. CDR1 and CDR2 from the germline V gene are MNHEY and SMNVEV (reference sequence). This CDR3 is 15 amino acids long. V trimming: 3 bases; J trimming: 0 bases; junction bases outside the gene matches: 4. This chain's CDR3 is CASSLAGTVNTEAFF. The CDR3 DNA reads TGTGCCAGCAGTTTGGCGGGGACAGTGAACACTGAAGCTTTCTTT.

This chain joins TRBV5-1 and TRBJ1-1, with unresolved D. Deletions cut 4 bases from V and 4 bases from J, with 8 bases between. Germline V lookup: CDR1 SGHRS, CDR2 YFSETQ. The CDR3 length is 12 residues. The CDR3 is CASSRVGTEAFF. The CDR3 DNA follows: TGCGCCAGCAGCCGCGTTGGCACTGAAGCTTTCTTT.

The chain uses TRBV19 and TRBJ1-5; the D gene is possibly TRBD1 (5 bases). The CDR3 is made up of 15 amino acids. V lost 3 bases, J lost 6 bases, and 15 bases lay in between. Germline CDR1 reads LNHDA; CDR2 reads SQIVND (reference sequence). DNA of the CDR3: TGTGCCAGTAGTATGGCGGGGGGGATGGTTCAGCCCCAGCATTTT. Protein product: CASSMAGGMVQPQHF.

This chain links TRBV4-1 with TRBJ2-3, with D possibly being TRBD2 (6 bases). V lost 3 bases and J lost 4, with 32 bases in between. The CDR3 is 21 amino acids. The germline V gene has CDR1 MGHRA and CDR2 YSYEKL. The CDR3 spells CASSQNGGTGRDSQRPDTQYF. CDR3 nucleotide sequence: TGCGCCAGCAGCCAGAATGGGGGGACTGGGCGAGACTCACAGAGGCCAGATACGCAGTATTTT.

The rearrangement uses TRBV10-3 and TRBJ2-5; TRBD2 aligns across 8 bases. The CDR3 has 13 residues. CDR1 ENHRY and CDR2 SYGVKD come from the germline V gene. The V and J ends lost 10 bases and 1 base, in that order; junction bases with no gene match: 5. Here the CDR3 reads CATAGTSQETQYF. The DNA for the CDR3 is TGTGCCACCGCCGGGACTAGCCAAGAGACCCAGTACTTC.

The chain links TRBV4-2 to TRBJ1-1, with 7 bases lining up with TRBD1. The germline V gene encodes CDR1 LGHNA and CDR2 YNFKEQ. This CDR3 spans 15 amino acids. Trimming took 1 base from V and 4 from J; bases not matched to a gene: 6. The CDR3 is CASSQAGAGGTEAFF. CDR3 coding DNA: TGTGCCAGCAGCCAAGCGGGGGCAGGGGGCACTGAAGCTTTCTTT.

The chain is built from TRBV20-1 and TRBJ1-1; no firm D call. Germline V CDR1 and CDR2: DFQATT, SNEGSKA (reference sequence). The V and J ends lost 3 bases and 2 bases respectively, with 22 bases between them. The CDR3 runs to 17 residues. Here the CDR3 DNA reads TGCAGTGCTAGTCGGTTTGGAGGGAGGACGTATAACACTGAAGCTTTCTTT. Protein: CSASRFGGRTYNTEAFF.

V gene TRBV27 combines with J gene TRBJ1-4; D is ambiguous. The CDR3 totals 16 residues. Trimming shortened V by 3 bases and J by 5 bases, and 16 bases separated the two germline ends. CDR1 MNHEY and CDR2 SMNVEV come from the germline V gene (reference sequence). CDR3 protein: CASSLQVGGLNEKLFF. In DNA, the CDR3 is TGTGCCAGCAGTTTGCAAGTGGGAGGTCTGAATGAAAAACTGTTTTTT.

The chain uses TRBV3-1 (or the pseudogene TRBV3-2) and TRBJ2-7, with unresolved D. The CDR3 loop spans 15 amino acids. V lost 0 bases and J 0 bases, leaving 9 bases between the germline ends. Germline CDR1 LGHDT, CDR2 YNNKEL (reference sequence). CDR3 loop: CASSQDPTGSYEQYF. For the CDR3, the DNA is TGTGCCAGCAGCCAAGACCCGACGGGCTCCTACGAGCAGTACTTC.

The gene calls are TRBV5-1 and TRBJ1-1; weak D call: TRBD1 (6 bases). Germline lookup yields CDR1 SGHRS and CDR2 YFSETQ. The CDR3 runs to 15 residues. Deletions cut 2 bases from V and 11 bases from J, with 22 bases between. The CDR3 coding sequence is TGCGCCAGCAGCTTTTCTAGGGACAACTCCCCCGAGGCTTTCTTT. Translated: CASSFSRDNSPEAFF.

The gene calls are TRBV2 and TRBJ1-2; 8 bases line up with TRBD1. Germline trimming cut 6 bases from V and 4 bases from J; bases unmatched to any gene: 16. The CDR3 extends over 17 amino acids. Germline CDR1 reads SNHLY; CDR2 reads FYNNEI. The CDR3 loop reads CASSPKGRGRGVYGYTF. The DNA for the CDR3 is TGTGCCAGCAGCCCCAAGGGCAGGGGGCGTGGGGTCTATGGCTACACCTTC. Full variable domain (remainder filled in from reference TRBV2 and TRBJ1-2): EPEVTQTPSHQVTQMGQEVILRCVPISNHLYFYWYRQILGQKVEFLVSFYNNEISEKSEIFDDQFSVERPDGSNFTLKIRSTKLEDSAMYFCASSPKGRGRGVYGYTFGSGTRLTVV.

V usage is TRBV19 and J usage is TRBJ2-7; TRBD1 matches 10 bases. CDR1 LNHDA and CDR2 SQIVND come from the germline V gene (reference sequence). The trim removed 6 bases at V and 2 bases at J, leaving 7 bases unmatched. The CDR3 loop spans 15 amino acids. CDR3 DNA sequence: TGTGCCAGTAGCAGGGGGGACAGGGGAACCTACGAGCAGTACTTC. This codes for CASSRGDRGTYEQYF.

The V call is TRBV27, the J call TRBJ2-5, with TRBD2 matching over 11 bases. The CDR3 has 16 residues. The germline CDR1 and CDR2 sequences are MNHEY and SMNVEV (reference sequence). J lost 3 bases, V lost 3 bases, and 6 bases had no gene match. The CDR3 protein is CASSFTGTSGEETQYF. CDR3 nucleotide sequence: TGTGCCAGCAGTTTCACCGGGACTAGCGGTGAAGAGACCCAGTACTTC.

The gene calls are TRBV30 and TRBJ1-6, with D maybe TRBD1 (5 bases). Trimming stripped 0 bases from V and 11 bases from J, with 23 bases between. This CDR3 contains 17 residues. Per germline, CDR1 GTSNPN and CDR2 SVGIG (reference sequence). In DNA, the CDR3 is TGTGCCTGGAGTGTACCAGGGTTGGCGACTGCCCGACCACCCCTCCACTTT. It is translated as CAWSVPGLATARPPLHF.